Listed below are T cell receptor beta chains from one sample, sequenced in a study of cytomegalovirus exposure and HLA in healthy donors. The data were produced by immunoSEQ multiplex PCR, yet TCRdb's version contains in-frame clones alone and is incomplete. The sample includes more than 95,000 clones, 80% to 90% seen only once; the top ten take more than 3.5%. The sample taken for sequencing was PBMCs. The receptors here all came from a middle-aged woman in good health and CMV-seropositive. Both conserved end residues are part of each CDR3. The order of the fields is CDR3 protein, CDR3 DNA, V gene, CDR3 length, J gene, clone size, D gene. A D gene is named only where the DNA matches it firmly. Where a row states a size, it is once, few, many or the class of an expanded clone; other rows omit it.

cdr3_aa: CASSSVAVSYNEQFF
cdr3_nt: TGTGCCAGCAGCTCGGTAGCGGTCTCCTACAATGAGCAGTTCTTC
v_call: TRBV7-3
cdr3_length: 15
j_call: TRBJ2-1
clone_size: -
d_call: -

cdr3_aa: CASSSRLGLAGNNEQFF
cdr3_nt: TGTGCCAGCAGCTCCCGACTGGGACTAGCGGGAAACAATGAGCAGTTCTTC
v_call: TRBV7-2
cdr3_length: 17
j_call: TRBJ2-1
clone_size: -
d_call: TRBD2

cdr3_aa: CASSLKGVSTEQYF
cdr3_nt: TGTGCCAGCAGCTTAAAAGGGGTGTCGACCGAGCAGTACTTC
v_call: TRBV7-2
cdr3_length: 14
j_call: TRBJ2-7
clone_size: -
d_call: -

cdr3_aa: CASSLRTSGEYNEQFF
cdr3_nt: TGTGCCAGCAGCCTGAGGACTAGCGGGGAATACAATGAGCAGTTCTTC
v_call: TRBV9
cdr3_length: 16
j_call: TRBJ2-1
clone_size: -
d_call: TRBD2

cdr3_aa: CASSLGDSFYGYTF
cdr3_nt: TGTGCCAGCAGCTTAGGGGACAGTTTCTATGGCTACACCTTC
v_call: TRBV7-9
cdr3_length: 14
j_call: TRBJ1-2
clone_size: -
d_call: TRBD1

cdr3_aa: CAWSGQLGHMNTEAFF
cdr3_nt: TGTGCCTGGAGTGGGCAACTGGGACACATGAACACTGAAGCTTTCTTT
v_call: TRBV30
cdr3_length: 16
j_call: TRBJ1-1
clone_size: -
d_call: -

cdr3_aa: CASSPLTGSAGYGYTF
cdr3_nt: TGTGCCAGCAGTCCACTCACAGGCAGCGCAGGCTATGGCTACACCTTC
v_call: TRBV25-1
cdr3_length: 16
j_call: TRBJ1-2
clone_size: -
d_call: -

cdr3_aa: CASSPPPGDEKLFF
cdr3_nt: TGTGCCAGCAGTCCACCCCCAGGGGATGAAAAACTGTTTTTT
v_call: TRBV28
cdr3_length: 14
j_call: TRBJ1-4
clone_size: -
d_call: -

cdr3_aa: CASSFLNSDTQYF
cdr3_nt: TGTGCCAGCAGTTTTCTTAATTCGGATACGCAGTATTTT
v_call: TRBV28
cdr3_length: 13
j_call: TRBJ2-3
clone_size: -
d_call: -

cdr3_aa: CASSQGGGGRETQYF
cdr3_nt: TGTGCCAGCAGCCAAGGTGGCGGAGGGCGGGAGACCCAGTACTTC
v_call: TRBV14
cdr3_length: 15
j_call: TRBJ2-5
clone_size: -
d_call: -

cdr3_aa: CASGEGGYQPQHF
cdr3_nt: TGTGCCAGCGGGGAGGGTGGCTATCAGCCCCAGCATTTT
v_call: TRBV6-5
cdr3_length: 13
j_call: TRBJ1-5
clone_size: once
d_call: -

cdr3_aa: CASSPIAGGSYNEQFF
cdr3_nt: TGTGCCAGCAGCCCCATAGCGGGAGGCTCCTACAATGAGCAGTTCTTC
v_call: TRBV7-3
cdr3_length: 16
j_call: TRBJ2-1
clone_size: once
d_call: TRBD2